Sequencing of this T cell receptor (beta chain) was carried out in a study of blood T cell repertoires in COVID-19. Study as a whole: The analysed material was cDNA or gDNA that came from T cells, B-cell-depleted T cells, or PBMCs.

Participant ages covered roughly 18 to 89 years across around 25 US areas. In assigning cohorts, the study relied on participant-reported clinical history. Among Cohort 3 donors, those recovered had two negative PCRs, clearance, or symptom resolution. The data were produced by immunoSEQ multiplex PCR, yet TCRdb's version contains in-frame clones alone and is incomplete. The data show 110,000 to 150,000 clones, 80% to 90% seen once. As to this clone: A junction boundary mismatches the germline segment, possibly from a read error.

CDR1 LNHDA and CDR2 SQIVND come from the germline V gene (reference sequence). The CDR3 contains 10 residues. V and J are TRBV19 and TRBJ1-1, with D uncertain. The clonotype originates from a man in his sixties who had recovered from COVID-19. The sample was PBMCs or T cells enriched from blood (not recorded which). The CDR3 is CASKNSEAFF. As DNA, the CDR3 is TGTGCCAGTAAAAACAGTGAAGCTTTCTTT.